The 13 T cell receptor beta chains in this list originate from one sample, sequenced in a study of T cells expressing NK-cell markers. After re-calling the 5' RACE reads, TCRdb lists one entry per CDR3 protein, DNA absent. The table lists 250,000 to 300,000 distinct CDR3 sequences. The sample consisted of blood T cells: a sorted CD56 or NKG2C T cell subset, CD4+ or CD8+ T cells, or bulk PBMC T cells (not recorded which). These receptors originate from a woman between 18 and 70 years old in good health.

This chain joins TRBV12-3 or TRBV12-4 and TRBJ2-1; the TCRdb call, TRBD2, lacks DNA for checking. This CDR3 comprises 17 residues. The CDR3 region is CASSSLTPTPLGTEQFF.

V gene TRBV20-1 combines with J gene TRBJ2-3; TCRdb names TRBD2, which stays unverified in the absence of DNA. The V gene's germline CDR1 is DFQATT and CDR2 SNEGSKA (reference sequence). This CDR3 contains 14 residues. CDR3 amino acids: CSWVAGVGTDTQYF.

This rearrangement joins TRBV29-1 to TRBJ2-2. The CDR3 sequence is 14 residues long. Germline lookup yields CDR1 SQVTM and CDR2 ANQGSEA. The CDR3: CSVEPETNTGELFF.

The V call is TRBV29-1, the J call TRBJ2-1. This CDR3 spans 12 amino acids. Germline CDR1 reads SQVTM; CDR2 reads ANQGSEA. The CDR3 here is CSVGGRQDEQFF.

The V gene is TRBV11-2, the J gene TRBJ2-1. The CDR3 spans 16 residues. Germline CDR1 SGHAT, CDR2 FQNNGV. This CDR3 is CASSSQSGTPYNEQFF. Full variable domain (outside the CDR3, taken from reference TRBV11-2 and TRBJ2-1): EAGVAQSPRYKIIEKRQSVAFWCNPISGHATLYWYQQILGQGPKLLIQFQNNGVVDDSQLPKDRFSAERLKGVDSTLKIQPAKLEDSAVYLCASSSQSGTPYNEQFFGPGTRLTVL.

The CDR3 is CASKRDWGDGNQPQHF. The chain combines TRBV6-1 with TRBJ1-5. The CDR3 is made up of 16 amino acids. CDR1 MNHNS and CDR2 SASEGT come from the germline V gene.

V gene TRBV20-1 combines with J gene TRBJ1-2; there is no DNA to check the TCRdb D call of TRBD1. CDR1 DFQATT and CDR2 SNEGSKA come from the germline V gene (reference sequence). CDR3 length: 15 amino acids. CDR3 protein: CSARPQTAGSRGYTF.

V usage is TRBV20-1 and J usage is TRBJ2-3; lacking DNA, the TRBD2 call made by TCRdb goes unchecked. Germline-derived CDR1 and CDR2 are DFQATT and SNEGSKA (reference sequence). CDR3 size: 15 residues. This CDR3 reads CSALRAGPSTDTQYF.

The CDR3 loop reads CASSLARSAYSYEQYF. The gene calls are TRBV12-3 or TRBV12-4 and TRBJ2-7; TCRdb returns TRBD1, unconfirmable since there is no DNA. The CDR3 is 16 residues long.

This clonotype is classed as medium-sized by frequency. V and J are TRBV12-3 or TRBV12-4 and TRBJ1-5; TCRdb names TRBD1, which stays unverified in the absence of DNA. The CDR3 totals 15 residues. The CDR3: CASSPRTGRDQPQHF.

The rearrangement links TRBV5-1 to TRBJ1-5; TCRdb's D call, TRBD1, is unchecked because there is no DNA. Germline CDR1 reads SGHRS; CDR2 reads YFSETQ. This CDR3 region has 15 residues. This CDR3 reads CASSSTGDFNQPQHF.

CDR3: CAISESRRLYGYTF. The chain uses TRBV10-3 and TRBJ1-2. Germline V gene sequence: CDR1 ENHRY, CDR2 SYGVKD. The CDR3 is made up of 14 amino acids.

Here the CDR3 reads CASILGGGSNIQYF. The chain joins TRBV12-3 or TRBV12-4 to TRBJ2-4; TCRdb calls TRBD1, which cannot be checked without DNA. The CDR3 loop spans 14 amino acids.